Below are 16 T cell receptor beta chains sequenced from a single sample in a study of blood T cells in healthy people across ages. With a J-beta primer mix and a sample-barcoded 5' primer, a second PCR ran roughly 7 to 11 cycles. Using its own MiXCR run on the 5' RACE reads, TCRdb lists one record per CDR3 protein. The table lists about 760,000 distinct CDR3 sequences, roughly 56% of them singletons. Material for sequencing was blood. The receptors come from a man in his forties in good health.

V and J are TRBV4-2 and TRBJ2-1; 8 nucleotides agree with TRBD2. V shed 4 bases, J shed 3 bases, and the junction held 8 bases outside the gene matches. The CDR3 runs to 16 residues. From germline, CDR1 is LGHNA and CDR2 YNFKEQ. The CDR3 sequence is CASSPLGLVGYNEQFF. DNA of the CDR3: TGTGCCAGCAGCCCCCTGGGACTAGTCGGCTACAATGAGCAGTTCTTC.

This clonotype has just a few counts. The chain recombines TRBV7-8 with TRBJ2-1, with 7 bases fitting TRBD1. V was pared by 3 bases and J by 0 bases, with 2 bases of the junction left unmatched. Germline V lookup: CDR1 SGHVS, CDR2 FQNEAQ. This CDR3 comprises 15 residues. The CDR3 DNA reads TGTGCCAGCAGCTTGACAGGGCACTCCTACAATGAGCAGTTCTTC. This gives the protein CASSLTGHSYNEQFF. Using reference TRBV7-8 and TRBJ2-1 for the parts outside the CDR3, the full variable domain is GAGVSQSPRYKVAKRGQDVALRCDPISGHVSLFWYQQALGQGPEFLTYFQNEAQLDKSGLPSDRFFAERPEGSVSTLKIQRTQQEDSAVYLCASSLTGHSYNEQFFGPGTRLTVL.

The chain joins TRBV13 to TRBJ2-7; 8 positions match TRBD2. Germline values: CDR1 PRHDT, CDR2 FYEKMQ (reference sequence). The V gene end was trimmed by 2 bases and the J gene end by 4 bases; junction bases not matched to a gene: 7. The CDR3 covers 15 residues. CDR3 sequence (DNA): TGTGCCAGCAGCTTACTCGGCGGGGGGACTTACGAGCAGTACTTC. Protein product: CASSLLGGGTYEQYF.

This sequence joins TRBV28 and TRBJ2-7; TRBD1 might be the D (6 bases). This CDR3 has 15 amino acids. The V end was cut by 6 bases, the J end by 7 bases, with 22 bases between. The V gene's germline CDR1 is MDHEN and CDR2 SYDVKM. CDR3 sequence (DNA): TGTGCCAGCAGCCTAGGGGACACCCGTAGCTGGGAGCAGTACTTC. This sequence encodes CASSLGDTRSWEQYF.

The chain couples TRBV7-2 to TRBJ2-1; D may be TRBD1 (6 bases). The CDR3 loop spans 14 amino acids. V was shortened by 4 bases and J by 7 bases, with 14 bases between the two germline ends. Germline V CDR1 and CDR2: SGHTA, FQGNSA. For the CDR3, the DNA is TGTGCCAGCAGCTCTGACGGACAGACTAATGAGCAGTTCTTC. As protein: CASSSDGQTNEQFF.

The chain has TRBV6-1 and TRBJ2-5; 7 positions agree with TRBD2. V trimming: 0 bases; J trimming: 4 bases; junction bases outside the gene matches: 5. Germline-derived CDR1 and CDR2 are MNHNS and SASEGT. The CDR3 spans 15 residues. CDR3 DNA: TGTGCCAGCAGTGAAGCGCGGGGGTGGGCAGAGACCCAGTACTTC. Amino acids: CASSEARGWAETQYF.

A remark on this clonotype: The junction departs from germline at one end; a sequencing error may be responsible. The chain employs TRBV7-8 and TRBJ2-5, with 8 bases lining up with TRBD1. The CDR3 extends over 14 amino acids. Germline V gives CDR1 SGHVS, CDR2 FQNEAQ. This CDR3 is CASSSGQGQETLYF. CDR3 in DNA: TGTGCCAGCAGCTCAGGACAGGGCCAAGAGACCCTGTACTTC.

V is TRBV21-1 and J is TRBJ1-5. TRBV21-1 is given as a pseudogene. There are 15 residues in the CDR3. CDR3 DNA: TGTGCCAGCACCCCGCGGGCAAGTAGCAATCAGCCCCAGCATTTT. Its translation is CASTPRASSNQPQHF.

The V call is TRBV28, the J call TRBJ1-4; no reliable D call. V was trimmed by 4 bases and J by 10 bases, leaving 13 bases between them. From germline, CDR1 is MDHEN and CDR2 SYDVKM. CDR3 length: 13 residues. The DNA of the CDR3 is TGTGCCAGCAGTTGGGCGGCTCGGGGAAAACTGTTTTTT. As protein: CASSWAARGKLFF.

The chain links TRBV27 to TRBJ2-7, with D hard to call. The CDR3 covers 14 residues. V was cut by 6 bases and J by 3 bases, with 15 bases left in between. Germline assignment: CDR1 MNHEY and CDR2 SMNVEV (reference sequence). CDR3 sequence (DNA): TGTGCCAGCAGCACCGCTAGGGTTGGCTACGAGCAGTACTTC. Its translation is CASSTARVGYEQYF.

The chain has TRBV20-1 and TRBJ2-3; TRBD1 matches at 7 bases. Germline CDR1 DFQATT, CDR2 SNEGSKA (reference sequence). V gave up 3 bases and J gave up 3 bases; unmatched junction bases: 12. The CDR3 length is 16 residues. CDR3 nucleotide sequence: TGCAGTGCTAGCTTACAGGGGTTTGGGATAACAGATACGCAGTATTTT. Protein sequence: CSASLQGFGITDTQYF.

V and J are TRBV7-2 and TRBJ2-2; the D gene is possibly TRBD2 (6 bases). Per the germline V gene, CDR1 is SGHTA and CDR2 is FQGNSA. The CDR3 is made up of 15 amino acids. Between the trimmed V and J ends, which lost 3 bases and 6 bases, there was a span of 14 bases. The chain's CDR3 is CASSLTGERSGELFF. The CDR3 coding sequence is TGTGCCAGCAGCTTGACGGGAGAGAGGTCCGGGGAGCTGTTTTTT.

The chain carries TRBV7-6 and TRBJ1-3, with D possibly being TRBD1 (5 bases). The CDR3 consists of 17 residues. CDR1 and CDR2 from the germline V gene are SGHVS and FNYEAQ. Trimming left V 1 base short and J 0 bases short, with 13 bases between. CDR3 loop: CASSLGGRGGSGNTIYF. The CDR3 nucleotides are TGTGCCAGCAGCTTAGGGGGACGGGGCGGCTCTGGAAACACCATATATTTT.

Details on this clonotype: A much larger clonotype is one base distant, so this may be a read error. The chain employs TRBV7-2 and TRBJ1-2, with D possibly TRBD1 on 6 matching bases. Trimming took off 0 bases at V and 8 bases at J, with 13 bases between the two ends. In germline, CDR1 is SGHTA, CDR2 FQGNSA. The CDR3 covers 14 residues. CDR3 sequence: CASSLAVTGKGYTF. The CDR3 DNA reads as TGTGCCAGCAGCTTAGCTGTTACAGGGAAGGGCTACACCTTC.

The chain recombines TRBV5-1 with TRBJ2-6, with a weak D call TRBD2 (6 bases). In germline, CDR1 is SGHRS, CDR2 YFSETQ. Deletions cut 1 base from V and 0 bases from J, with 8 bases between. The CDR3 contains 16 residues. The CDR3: CASSLPGGSGANVLTF. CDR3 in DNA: TGCGCCAGCAGCTTGCCCGGGGGCTCTGGGGCCAACGTCCTGACTTTC.

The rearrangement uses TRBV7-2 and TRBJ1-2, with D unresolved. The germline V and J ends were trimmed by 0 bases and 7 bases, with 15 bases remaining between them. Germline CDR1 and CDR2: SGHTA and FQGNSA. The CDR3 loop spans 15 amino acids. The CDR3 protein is CASSLAGGHFIGYTF. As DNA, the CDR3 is TGTGCCAGCAGCTTAGCAGGCGGGCATTTTATTGGCTACACCTTC. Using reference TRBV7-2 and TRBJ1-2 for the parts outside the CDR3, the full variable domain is GAGVSQSPSNKVTEKGKDVELRCDPISGHTALYWYRQSLGQGLEFLIYFQGNSAPDKSGLPSDRFSAERTGGSVSTLTIQRTQQEDSAVYLCASSLAGGHFIGYTFGSGTRLTVV.